A single sample is the source of the 23 T cell receptor beta chains below, sequenced in a study of cytomegalovirus exposure and HLA in healthy donors. PCR used 60 Vbeta primers and 13 Jbeta primers. Sequencing used immunoSEQ multiplex PCR; TCRdb keeps in-frame clones, though not all of them. The profile shows about 110,000 clones, 65% to 90% of them singletons. Sequences were obtained from PBMCs. Receptor source: a man in his fifties or sixties in good health and CMV-seronegative.

The chain has TRBV10-2 and TRBJ1-6, with D perhaps TRBD1 (6 bases). CDR1 and CDR2 (germline): WSHSY, SAAADI. The CDR3 covers 12 residues. The V and J ends lost 11 bases and 7 bases respectively, with 12 bases between them. The CDR3 nucleotides are TGCGCCTCACAGGGTAACAATTCACCCCTCCACTTT. Translated: CASQGNNSPLHF.

The V call is TRBV5-1, the J call TRBJ2-3; 9 nucleotides line up with TRBD2. This CDR3 is 16 amino acids long. The germline V gene has CDR1 SGHRS and CDR2 YFSETQ. V was pared by 6 bases and J by 7 bases, with 15 bases of the junction left unmatched. CDR3 sequence: CASNPSLAGGQNTQYF. The CDR3 bases are TGCGCCAGCAACCCCTCTCTTGCGGGGGGGCAAAATACGCAGTATTTT.

This chain joins TRBV29-1 and TRBJ1-4; D is possibly TRBD1 (5 bases). Trimming removed 4 bases from V and 7 bases from J, with 19 bases in between. The CDR3 loop spans 15 amino acids. The germline V gene encodes CDR1 SQVTM and CDR2 ANQGSEA. The CDR3 region has the DNA TGCAGCGTTGCTACCCAAAGGAACGGGGGTGAAAAACTGTTTTTT. This sequence encodes CSVATQRNGGEKLFF.

This clone was counted a single time. The chain joins TRBV10-3 to TRBJ2-3, with 7 bases that match TRBD2. The CDR3 consists of 14 residues. Germline V gene data show CDR1 as ENHRY and CDR2 as SYGVKD. J gave up 1 base and V 6 bases, and 4 bases lay outside the gene matches. As DNA, the CDR3 is TGTGCCATCAGGAGCGGGGCCGGCACAGATACGCAGTATTTT. This encodes CAIRSGAGTDTQYF.

The chain employs TRBV6-6 and TRBJ2-1, with 13 bases matching TRBD2. The CDR3 runs to 15 residues. V shed 5 bases and J 10 bases; nucleotides not matched to a gene: 8. The V gene's germline CDR1 is MNHNY and CDR2 SVGAGI (reference sequence). The CDR3 here is CASSRTSGGPGEQFF. The CDR3 DNA sequence: TGTGCCAGCAGTAGGACTAGCGGGGGTCCAGGAGAGCAGTTCTTC.

This clone occurred once. J is TRBJ1-1 and V is TRBV5-1, with 7 bases matching TRBD1. Trimming cost V 5 bases and J 3 bases; bases outside gene matches: 4. The V gene's germline CDR1 is SGHRS and CDR2 YFSETQ. CDR3 length equals 13 residues. The CDR3 region is CASRNQGDTEAFF. The CDR3 DNA reads as TGCGCCAGCAGGAATCAGGGGGACACTGAAGCTTTCTTT.

The rearrangement links TRBV18 to TRBJ2-5; 9 positions match TRBD1. Per the germline V gene, CDR1 is KGHSH and CDR2 is LQKENI. Trimming cost V 8 bases and J 1 base; bases outside gene matches: 8. The CDR3 consists of 15 residues. CDR3 sequence reads: CASNRQGGFQETQYF. The CDR3 coding sequence is TGTGCCAGCAACCGACAGGGGGGCTTCCAAGAGACCCAGTACTTC. The variable domain in full, completed from reference TRBV18 and TRBJ2-5, reads NAGVMQNPRHLVRRRGQEARLRCSPMKGHSHVYWYRQLPEEGLKFMVYLQKENIIDESGMPKERFSAEFPKEGPSILRIQQVVRGDSAAYFCASNRQGGFQETQYFGPGTRLLVL.

The chain is built from TRBV4-1 and TRBJ1-3, with 8 bases identical to TRBD1. This CDR3 contains 17 residues. The trim removed 2 bases at V and 0 bases at J, leaving 6 bases unmatched. Germline CDR1 and CDR2: MGHRA and YSYEKL. CDR3 DNA sequence: TGCGCCAGCAGCCAACCCAGACAGGGGCGCTCTGGAAACACCATATATTTT. This codes for CASSQPRQGRSGNTIYF.

This clone was observed a handful of times. This chain uses TRBV7-9 with TRBJ2-7; 9 bases fit TRBD1. Germline-derived CDR1 and CDR2 are SEHNR and FQNEAQ (reference sequence). V dropped 6 bases and J dropped 6; count of bases not matched to a gene: 18. CDR3 length: 17 residues. The CDR3 protein is CASRSTGGTGGVSEQYF. CDR3 sequence (DNA): TGTGCCAGCAGATCTACAGGGGGCACTGGTGGTGTTAGCGAGCAGTACTTC.

This clone was seen only once. This sequence joins TRBV27 and TRBJ2-3, with D unresolved. The CDR3 is 16 residues long. The ends were cut back, 4 bases at V and 2 bases at J, with 16 bases in the middle. Germline V gene lookup returns CDR1 MNHEY and CDR2 SMNVEV (reference sequence). The CDR3 DNA is TGTGCCAGCAGTTCCTTGACTGACTTTTACACAGATACGCAGTATTTT. Translating gives CASSSLTDFYTDTQYF.

This clone appeared a single time. The rearrangement uses TRBV19 and TRBJ1-5; D not resolved. V was shortened by 7 bases and J by 7 bases, with 14 bases between the two germline ends. Germline V gene lookup returns CDR1 LNHDA and CDR2 SQIVND (reference sequence). This CDR3 has 13 amino acids. CDR3 DNA: TGTGCCAGTACATCCTGGTCGGGACAGCCCCAGCATTTT. Protein product: CASTSWSGQPQHF.

This rearrangement joins TRBV6-6 to TRBJ1-1; D perhaps matches TRBD1 (6 bases). The germline V and J ends were trimmed by 0 bases and 6 bases, with 11 bases remaining between them. The CDR3 has 14 amino acids. Germline V CDR1 and CDR2: MNHNY, SVGAGI (reference sequence). Here the CDR3 DNA reads TGTGCCAGCAGTTACTCCCCGGACAGCCCTGAAGCTTTCTTT. Translated: CASSYSPDSPEAFF.

The genes are TRBV7-2 and TRBJ1-1; 7 nucleotides match TRBD1. Germline-derived CDR1 and CDR2 are SGHTA and FQGNSA. V was pared by 2 bases and J by 6 bases, with 9 bases of the junction left unmatched. There are 15 residues in the CDR3. CDR3 protein: CASSLPPDRRAEAFF. CDR3 sequence (DNA): TGTGCCAGCAGCTTACCCCCGGACAGGCGGGCTGAAGCTTTCTTT.

This chain connects TRBV27 to TRBJ1-5; D is undetermined. Germline V gene lookup returns CDR1 MNHEY and CDR2 SMNVEV (reference sequence). The CDR3 loop spans 15 amino acids. V was pared by 0 bases and J by 6 bases, with 12 bases between. The chain's CDR3 is CASSLSLQVLQPQHF. The DNA for the CDR3 is TGTGCCAGCAGTTTATCGCTTCAGGTACTTCAGCCCCAGCATTTT.

This clone was seen only once. The V gene is TRBV10-3, the J gene TRBJ1-1; TRBD1 aligns across 8 bases. V shed 1 base and J 8 bases; nucleotides not matched to a gene: 9. Germline V CDR1 and CDR2: ENHRY, SYGVKD. This CDR3 is built from 15 residues. The CDR3: CAISEFHRGKTEAFF. Here the CDR3 DNA reads TGTGCCATCAGTGAGTTTCACAGGGGGAAGACCGAAGCTTTCTTT.

The J gene is TRBJ1-2, the V gene TRBV4-1; a possible D gene is TRBD1 (6 bases). CDR3 length equals 16 residues. Germline V gene sequence: CDR1 MGHRA, CDR2 YSYEKL. Trimming removed 0 bases from V and 8 bases from J, with 19 bases in between. The CDR3 spells CASSQDPPGGRRGYTF. The CDR3 bases are TGCGCCAGCAGCCAAGATCCCCCCGGGGGGCGACGCGGCTACACCTTC.

This rearrangement joins TRBV10-3 to TRBJ1-4, with TRBD1 matching over 8 bases. In germline, CDR1 is ENHRY, CDR2 SYGVKD. This CDR3 contains 13 residues. The V segment lost 11 bases and the J segment 5 bases; nucleotides outside the gene matches: 7. The CDR3 loop is CAVRQGLNEKLFF. CDR3 nucleotide sequence: TGTGCCGTCCGACAGGGGTTAAATGAAAAACTGTTTTTT.

This clone is a singleton in its sample. Additional DNA sequences in this sample encode the identical CDR3. The V gene is TRBV5-1, the J gene TRBJ2-1; TRBD2 matches at 11 bases. With V trimmed by 0 bases and J by 9 bases, 8 bases remained unmatched. Germline V gene lookup returns CDR1 SGHRS and CDR2 YFSETQ. There are 16 residues in the CDR3. Here the CDR3 DNA reads TGCGCCAGCAGCTTGGGCTCGGCTAGCGGGGGGTCTGAGCAGTTCTTC. Its translation: CASSLGSASGGSEQFF.

In this sample, this clone turned up a few times. The J gene is TRBJ2-7, the V gene TRBV7-2, with D perhaps TRBD1 (7 bases). This CDR3 contains 13 residues. V lost 5 bases to trimming and J lost 7 bases, with 15 bases between them. Germline V lookup: CDR1 SGHTA, CDR2 FQGNSA. Written as DNA, the CDR3 is TGTGCCAGCAGCGCAACAGGGGCGGGGGAGCAGTACTTC. Protein: CASSATGAGEQYF.

The CDR3 nucleotides read TGTGCCAGCAGTTTGGGACAGAATCAGCCCCAGCATTTT. Its protein product is CASSLGQNQPQHF. The V call is TRBV7-9, the J call TRBJ1-5, with 7 bases matching TRBD1. V lost 6 bases to trimming and J lost 4 bases; unmatched junction nucleotides: 3. The germline CDR1 and CDR2 sequences are SEHNR and FQNEAQ (reference sequence). This CDR3 is built from 13 residues.

This clone was observed a few times. The genes are TRBV19 and TRBJ1-5; D is perhaps TRBD1 (6 bases). The CDR3 contains 14 residues. Germline V gene data show CDR1 as LNHDA and CDR2 as SQIVND (reference sequence). Trimming took 8 bases from V and 0 from J, leaving 11 bases between them. The chain's CDR3 is CASAGAYSNQPQHF. CDR3 sequence (DNA): TGTGCCAGTGCAGGGGCTTATAGCAATCAGCCCCAGCATTTT.

J is TRBJ2-5 and V is TRBV6-6; 8 nucleotides align to TRBD1. This CDR3 contains 16 residues. CDR1 is MNHNY and CDR2 is SVGAGI in the germline V gene (reference sequence). V dropped 4 bases and J dropped 4; count of bases not matched to a gene: 11. The CDR3 DNA reads as TGTGCCAGCAGTTTCGCCCGACAGGGGCTAAGAGAGACCCAGTACTTC. Its translation is CASSFARQGLRETQYF.

This clone was found once. The CDR3 protein is CASSLGRGPFEQYV. Written as DNA, the CDR3 is TGTGCCAGCAGTTTGGGCAGGGGCCCGTTCGAGCAGTACGTC. The chain links TRBV27 to TRBJ2-7, with D possibly being TRBD1 (6 bases). The V and J ends lost 3 bases and 6 bases respectively, with 15 bases between them. The CDR3 has 14 residues. Germline V gene sequence: CDR1 MNHEY, CDR2 SMNVEV (reference sequence).